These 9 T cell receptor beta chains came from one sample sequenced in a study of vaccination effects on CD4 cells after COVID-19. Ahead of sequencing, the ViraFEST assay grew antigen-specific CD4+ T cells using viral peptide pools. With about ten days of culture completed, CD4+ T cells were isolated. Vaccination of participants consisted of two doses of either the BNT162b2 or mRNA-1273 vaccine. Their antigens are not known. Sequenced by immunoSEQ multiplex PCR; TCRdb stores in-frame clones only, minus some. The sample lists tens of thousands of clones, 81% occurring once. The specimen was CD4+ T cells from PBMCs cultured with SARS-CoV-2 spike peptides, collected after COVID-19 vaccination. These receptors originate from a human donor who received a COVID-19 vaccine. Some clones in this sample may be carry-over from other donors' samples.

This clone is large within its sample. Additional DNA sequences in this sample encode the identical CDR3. CDR3 bases: TGTGCCAGCAGTCGCGGGGTTGGCTACACCTTC. Encoded protein: CASSRGVGYTF. The rearrangement uses TRBV12-3 or TRBV12-4 and TRBJ1-2; D is uncertain. Trimming removed 5 bases at V and 7 bases at J, with 8 bases between. CDR3 length: 11 amino acids.

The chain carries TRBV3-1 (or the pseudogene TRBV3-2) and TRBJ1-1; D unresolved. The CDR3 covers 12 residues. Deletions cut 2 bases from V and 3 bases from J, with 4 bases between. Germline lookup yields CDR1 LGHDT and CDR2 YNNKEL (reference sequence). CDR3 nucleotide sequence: TGTGCCAGCAGCCAACGACACACTGAAGCTTTCTTT. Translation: CASSQRHTEAFF.

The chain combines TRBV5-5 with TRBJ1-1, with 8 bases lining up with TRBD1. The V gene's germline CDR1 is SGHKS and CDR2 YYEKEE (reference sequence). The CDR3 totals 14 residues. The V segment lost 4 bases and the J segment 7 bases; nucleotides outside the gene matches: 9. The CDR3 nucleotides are TGTGCCAGCAGCCGACAGGGGACGGTCGATGAAGCTTTCTTT. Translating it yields CASSRQGTVDEAFF.

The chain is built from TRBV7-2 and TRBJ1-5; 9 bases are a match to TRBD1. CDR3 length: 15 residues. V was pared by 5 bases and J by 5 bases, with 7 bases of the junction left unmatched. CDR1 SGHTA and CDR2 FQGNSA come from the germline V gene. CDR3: CASSPPGTGYQPQHF. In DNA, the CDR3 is TGTGCCAGCAGCCCCCCCGGGACAGGGTATCAGCCCCAGCATTTT.

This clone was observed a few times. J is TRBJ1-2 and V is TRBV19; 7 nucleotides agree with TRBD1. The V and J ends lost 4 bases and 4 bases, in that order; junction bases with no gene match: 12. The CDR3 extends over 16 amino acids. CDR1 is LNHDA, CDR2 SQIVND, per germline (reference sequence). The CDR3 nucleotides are TGTGCCAGTAGTACAGCCGCCGGACAGGCCCCCTATGGCTACACCTTC. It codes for CASSTAAGQAPYGYTF.

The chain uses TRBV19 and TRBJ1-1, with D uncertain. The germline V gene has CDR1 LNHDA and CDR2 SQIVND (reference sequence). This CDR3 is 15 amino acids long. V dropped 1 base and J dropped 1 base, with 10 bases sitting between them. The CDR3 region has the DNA TGTGCCAGTAGTATAGCGGGATCAGGGAACACTGAAGCTTTCTTT. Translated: CASSIAGSGNTEAFF.

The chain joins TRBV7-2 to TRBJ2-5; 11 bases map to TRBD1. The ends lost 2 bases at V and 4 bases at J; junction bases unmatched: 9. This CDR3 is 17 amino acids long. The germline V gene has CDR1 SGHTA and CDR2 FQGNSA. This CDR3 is CASSLRTGGTRGETQYF. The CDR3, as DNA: TGTGCCAGCAGCTTACGGACAGGGGGCACGAGAGGAGAGACCCAGTACTTC.

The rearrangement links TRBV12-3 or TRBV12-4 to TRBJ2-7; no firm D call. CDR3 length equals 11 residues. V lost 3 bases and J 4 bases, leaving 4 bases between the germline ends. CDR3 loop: CASSFGYEQYV. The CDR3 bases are TGTGCCAGCAGTTTCGGGTACGAGCAGTACGTC.

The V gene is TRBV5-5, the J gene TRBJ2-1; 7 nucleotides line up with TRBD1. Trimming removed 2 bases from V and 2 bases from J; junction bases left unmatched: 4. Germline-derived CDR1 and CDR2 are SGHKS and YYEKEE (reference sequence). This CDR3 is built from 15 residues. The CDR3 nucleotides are TGTGCCAGCAGCTTAGACAGGGCGGCCTACAATGAGCAGTTCTTC. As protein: CASSLDRAAYNEQFF.